The T cell receptor (beta chain) under discussion was sequenced for a study of tumor-infiltrating lymphocytes in primary liver carcinoma. Overall study results and limits: Top-250-clone fractions were significantly higher in tumors than in blood (p = 0.039).

V lost 0 bases and J lost 5, with 17 bases in between. Germline assignment: CDR1 MNHEY and CDR2 SVGEGT. The CDR3 sequence is 17 residues long. Germline DNA was also extracted, and blood RNA was taken from unsorted whole blood. On this clonotype itself: The target antigen is unknown.

TCR beta cDNA came from approximately 0.55 ug total RNA, primed with a constant-region primer. What produced the TCR beta libraries was three nested multiplex PCR rounds using slightly modified ARM-PCR. TRBV1-TRBV30 forward and Cbeta reverse primers drove the first two roughly 11-cycle rounds. TCRdb passed the multiplex PCR reads through MiXCR, listing each CDR3 protein once. Among 310,000 or so distinct CDR3 sequences listed, 65% were seen once. The specimen was peripheral blood. This TCR derives from a man in his forties with primary liver carcinoma and hepatitis B virus infection. This rearrangement joins TRBV6-2 or TRBV6-3 to TRBJ2-1; D is possibly TRBD2 (6 bases). The CDR3 bases are TGTGCCAGCAGTTACTCGATAAGGTGGAGGGGACACAATGAGCAGTTCTTC. Encoded protein: CASSYSIRWRGHNEQFF.